This TCR beta chain was recovered during a study of blood T cell repertoires in COVID-19. Whole-study context: Italy, Spain and the United States were the sources of the convalescent and acute COVID-19 samples.

Libraries were prepared by immunoSEQ multiplex PCR; TCRdb keeps only in-frame clonotypes and omits some of them. Here the sample spans 300,000 to 350,000 clones, more than 75% being singletons. Germline V lookup: CDR1 SGHRS, CDR2 YFSETQ. Trimming took 1 base from V and 3 from J, leaving 13 bases between them. The CDR3 covers 16 residues. While infection was still active, Seattle patients were enrolled and then followed longitudinally. The sequenced material came from peripheral blood. This chain links TRBV5-1 with TRBJ2-2; D unclear. The clonotype comes from a woman aged 45 to 65 with COVID-19, enrolled during active disease. The CDR3 DNA reads TGCGCCAGCAGCTTGACTATGGCGGTTTACACCGGGGAGCTGTTTTTT. It translates to CASSLTMAVYTGELFF.